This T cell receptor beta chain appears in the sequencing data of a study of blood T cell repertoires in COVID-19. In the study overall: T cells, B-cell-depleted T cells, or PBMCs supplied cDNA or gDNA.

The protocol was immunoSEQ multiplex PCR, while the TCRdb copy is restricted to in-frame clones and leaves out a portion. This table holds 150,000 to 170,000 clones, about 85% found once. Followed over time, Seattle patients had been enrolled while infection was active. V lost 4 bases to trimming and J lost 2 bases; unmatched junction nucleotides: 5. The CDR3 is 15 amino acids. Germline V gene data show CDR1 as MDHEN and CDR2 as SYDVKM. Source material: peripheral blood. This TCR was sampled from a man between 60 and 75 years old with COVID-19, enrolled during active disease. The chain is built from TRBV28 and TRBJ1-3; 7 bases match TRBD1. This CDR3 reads CASSSGQWTGNTIYF. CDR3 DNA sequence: TGTGCCAGCAGTTCGGGACAGTGGACTGGAAACACCATATATTTT.